This T cell receptor (beta chain) was sequenced in a study of low-dose radiotherapy and immunotherapy resistance in tumors. Study in general: Study patients were administered oral aspirin at 300 mg daily for four cycles from cycle 1 day 1.

Time point of the sample: before trial treatment. Primers targeting TRAV and TRBV primed first-strand cDNA, covering alpha and beta chains. A constant-region primer paired with the V-primer adapter amplified TCRs over about 18 PCR cycles. mRNA isolates were amplified via in vitro transcription. TCRdb re-analysed the reads in MiXCR, keeping a single row per CDR3 protein. The sample has tens of thousands of distinct CDR3 sequences, roughly 31% seen once; the top ten hold roughly 3.7%. The sample holds many counts of this clonotype. V was pared by 3 bases and J by 4 bases, with 24 bases between. The CDR3 has 19 residues. Per germline, CDR1 SEHNR and CDR2 FQNEAQ (reference sequence).

This TCR was sampled from a male donor with gallbladder cancer. The source was PBMCs, collected before treatment. The rearrangement joins TRBV7-9 to TRBJ2-2; perhaps TRBD1 as D (6 bases). CDR3 sequence reads: CASSFTVGQRYSPTGELFF. In nucleotides, the CDR3 is TGTGCCAGCAGCTTCACCGTTGGACAGCGGTACTCACCCACCGGGGAGCTGTTTTTT.